These T cell receptor beta chains were read from a single sample in a study of T cell responses to AZD1222 COVID-19 vaccine. Only in-frame clones appear in the TCRdb table, and some are missing; sequencing was by immunoSEQ multiplex PCR. The sample records 150,000 to 180,000 clones, 80% to 90% being singletons. This sample comprised peripheral blood, obtained 28 days after the second AZD1222 dose. Receptors were obtained from an adult who received the AZD1222 COVID-19 vaccine. Both conserved end residues are part of each CDR3. D genes are given only for firm matches. Part of the rows lack a size; the others show once, few, many or a class for expanded clones.

-	-	TRBJ2-7	TRBV7-2	TGTGCCAGCAGCTTATCCTGGCTGGAGCAGTACTTC	CASSLSWLEQYF
-	-	TRBJ1-4	TRBV28	TGTGCCAGCAGGAGTCCTGGGTTAACTAATGAAAAACTGTTTTTT	CASRSPGLTNEKLFF
-	-	TRBJ1-1	TRBV16	TGTGCCAGCAGCCAATTGGGAGGGGGGCTTGGGTTGAACACTGAAGCTTTCTTT	CASSQLGGGLGLNTEAFF
-	-	TRBJ2-7	TRBV6-2/TRBV6-3	TGTGCCAGCAGTTCCCCCTCCTACGAGCAGTACTTC	CASSSPSYEQYF
-	-	TRBJ2-1	TRBV4-1	TGCGCCAGCAGCCCATTAAGACCCCAACGGAATGAGCAGTTCTTC	CASSPLRPQRNEQFF
-	-	TRBJ2-7	TRBV21-1	TGTGCCAGCAGCAAAGGCCGGCGACCCTACTACGAGCAGTACTTC	CASSKGRRPYYEQYF
-	once	TRBJ1-2	TRBV30	TGTGCCTGGAGTGTTCAAGGGGCGCGGGGCTACACCTTC	CAWSVQGARGYTF
-	-	TRBJ1-2	TRBV5-1	TGCGCCAGCAGCCCGCTCGAGGCCTCGGGAGGCTACACCTTC	CASSPLEASGGYTF
-	-	TRBJ2-7	TRBV27	TGTGCCAGCAAATTCCTTGGCGGCGAGCAGTACTTC	CASKFLGGEQYF
TRBD1	-	TRBJ2-1	TRBV6-6	TGTGCCAGCACTCCCAGCGGGACAGGGAATGAGCAGTTCTTC	CASTPSGTGNEQFF
-	once	TRBJ1-3	TRBV4-2	TGTGCCAGCGGGGGCATTGGAAACACCATATATTTT	CASGGIGNTIYF
-	-	TRBJ1-2	TRBV5-1	TGCGCCAGCAGTCTTCTGGGGGCCCTGACAACCTTC	CASSLLGALTTF
-	-	TRBJ2-3	TRBV6-5	TGTGCCAGCAGTTACAGCGGCTATCACACAGATACGCAGTATTTT	CASSYSGYHTDTQYF
TRBD1	-	TRBJ1-2	TRBV28	TGTGCCAGCAGGCCCAACGGAGGGGACAGGGGCCAAAGACGGTATGGCTACACCTTC	CASRPNGGDRGQRRYGYTF
-	-	TRBJ1-4	TRBV7-8	TGTGCCAGCAGCCCCAGGACTGTAGCAACTGAAAAACTGTTTTTT	CASSPRTVATEKLFF
TRBD2	-	TRBJ2-5	TRBV4-2	TGTGCCAGCAGCCACGTCGGTCTAGCGGGAGGTACTAAAGAGACCCAGTACTTC	CASSHVGLAGGTKETQYF
-	-	TRBJ1-6	TRBV10-1	TGCGCCAGCAGTAAGGACTCTCCCCTCCACTTT	CASSKDSPLHF
-	-	TRBJ2-1	TRBV12-3/TRBV12-4	TGTGCCACAAGGGGGAACTTCTGGAATGAGCAGTTCTTC	CATRGNFWNEQFF
TRBD1	once	TRBJ1-1	TRBV7-9	TGTGCCAGCAGCCCAGGGGGGAACAAGAACACTGAAGCTTTCTTT	CASSPGGNKNTEAFF
TRBD2	once	TRBJ2-7	TRBV28	TGTGCCAGCAGTCTTACTAGCGGCTACGAGCAGTACTTC	CASSLTSGYEQYF
TRBD1	-	TRBJ2-1	TRBV27	TGTGCCAGCCGATCTTTAGGACAGGGGTGGACTGTGTTCTTC	CASRSLGQGWTVFF
-	-	TRBJ2-7	TRBV28	TGTGCCAGCAGGGGCGGGGAGCAGTACTTC	CASRGGEQYF
-	-	TRBJ1-2	TRBV10-3	TGTGCCATCAGATCGGGACACCTCCAGGGAGGCTACACCTTC	CAIRSGHLQGGYTF
TRBD2	-	TRBJ2-1	TRBV6-2/TRBV6-3	TGTGCCAGCAGTTCGGGACTAGCGGTTTACAATGAGCAGTTCTTC	CASSSGLAVYNEQFF
-	-	TRBJ1-2	TRBV19	TGTGCCAGTAACCCAGCGGCCGCGGAATATGGCTACACCTTC	CASNPAAAEYGYTF
-	-	TRBJ1-3	TRBV3-1/TRBV3-2	TGTGCCAGCAGCCAAGATGGGGGGGTACCTGGAAACACCATATATTTT	CASSQDGGVPGNTIYF
-	-	TRBJ2-7	TRBV19	TGTGCCAGTAGTATGGGCAGCCTTAATGTTCTGAGCGAGCAGTACTTC	CASSMGSLNVLSEQYF
TRBD2	-	TRBJ2-7	TRBV3-1/TRBV3-2	TGTGCCAGCAGCCAAGGTCCTAGCGGGGGGTACGAGCAGTACTTC	CASSQGPSGGYEQYF
-	-	TRBJ1-4	TRBV2	TGTGCCAGCAGTGAGGGCTTAGGAAATGAAAAACTGTTTTTT	CASSEGLGNEKLFF
TRBD2	-	TRBJ2-3	TRBV7-9	TGTGCCAGCAACTACCTAGCGGGAGGAGGTGGAGATACGCAGTATTTT	CASNYLAGGGGDTQYF
TRBD1	few	TRBJ1-1	TRBV10-3	TGTGCCATCAACGACAGGGTTGGCACTGAAGCTTTCTTT	CAINDRVGTEAFF
-	-	TRBJ2-1	TRBV4-3	TGCGCCAGCAGTCTTACCTTAAACTACAATGAGCAGTTCTTC	CASSLTLNYNEQFF
-	-	TRBJ2-1	TRBV7-2	TGTGCCAGCAGCTTAGAAGGTAGCGGAGTATACAATGAGCAGTTCTTC	CASSLEGSGVYNEQFF
-	-	TRBJ1-2	TRBV7-2	TGTGCCAGCAGCCGGGACACCACCACTAACTATGGCTACACCTTC	CASSRDTTTNYGYTF
-	-	TRBJ1-3	TRBV27	TGTGCCAGCAGTCCCCGAATCAGGGGACCTTTTGGAAACACCATATATTTT	CASSPRIRGPFGNTIYF
-	many	TRBJ2-1	TRBV7-3	TGTGCCAGCAGCTTTGAAGCCAGCTCCTACAATGAGCAGTTCTTC	CASSFEASSYNEQFF
-	-	TRBJ2-2	TRBV14	TGTGCCAGCAGCCAGGCTCAAGGGGAGCTGTTTTTT	CASSQAQGELFF
-	-	TRBJ1-1	TRBV2	TGTGCCAGCACCGCGAACGGGGTAGACACTGAAGCTTTCTTT	CASTANGVDTEAFF
-	-	TRBJ1-1	TRBV11-2	TGTGCCAGCAGCTTCGCTGAGAACACTGAAGCTTTCTTT	CASSFAENTEAFF
TRBD1	-	TRBJ1-6	TRBV5-1	TGCGCCAGCAGCTCGGGACAGGATGGTTCACCCCTCCACTTT	CASSSGQDGSPLHF
TRBD2	-	TRBJ2-1	TRBV5-1	TGCGCCAGCAGCACCCGGACTAGCGGAGCCAATGAGCAGTTCTTC	CASSTRTSGANEQFF